Each of the 5 T cell receptor beta chains below was sequenced from the same sample in a study of shared clonotypes between healthy human individuals. Some clones are missing from TCRdb's copy, which holds only in-frame ones; the method was immunoSEQ multiplex PCR. The table records more than 2,000,000 clones, about 92% of them present only once. Source material: naive CD4+ T cells from PBMCs. Subset specified: CD45RA+ positively selected. The receptors originated from a man between 18 and 35 years old in good health. Some clones in this sample may be carry-over from other donors' samples.

The V call is TRBV19, the J call TRBJ2-7; the D gene is possibly TRBD1 (6 bases). V was cut by 6 bases and J by 3 bases, with 15 bases left in between. This CDR3 comprises 14 residues. The germline V gene encodes CDR1 LNHDA and CDR2 SQIVND (reference sequence). The CDR3 DNA reads TGTGCCAGTAGCACCCGGACAGCGAGCTACGAGCAGTACTTC. This gives the protein CASSTRTASYEQYF. Using reference TRBV19 and TRBJ2-7 for the parts outside the CDR3, the full variable domain is DGGITQSPKYLFRKEGQNVTLSCEQNLNHDAMYWYRQDPGQGLRLIYYSQIVNDFQKGDIAEGYSVSREKKESFPLTVTSAQKNPTAFYLCASSTRTASYEQYFGPGTRLTVT.

The chain carries TRBV2 and TRBJ2-1; D possibly corresponds to TRBD1 (7 bases). This CDR3 has 14 amino acids. The germline V gene encodes CDR1 SNHLY and CDR2 FYNNEI. Trimming stripped 6 bases from V and 8 bases from J, with 17 bases between. CDR3 nucleotides: TGTGCCAGCAGGGGCCTTACAGGGGAGGATGAGCAGTTCTTC. It encodes CASRGLTGEDEQFF. Full variable domain (missing parts from reference TRBV2 and TRBJ2-1): EPEVTQTPSHQVTQMGQEVILRCVPISNHLYFYWYRQILGQKVEFLVSFYNNEISEKSEIFDDQFSVERPDGSNFTLKIRSTKLEDSAMYFCASRGLTGEDEQFFGPGTRLTVL.

The chain employs TRBV5-1 and TRBJ2-5; D gene ambiguous. This CDR3 comprises 16 residues. The germline CDR1 and CDR2 sequences are SGHRS and YFSETQ. V lost 1 base and J lost 3, with 16 bases in between. CDR3 DNA sequence: TGCGCCAGCAGCTTGCAGTTCGGTGGCGGAGAAGAGACCCAGTACTTC. Amino acids: CASSLQFGGGEETQYF.

The genes are TRBV20-1 and TRBJ2-1; D remains unclear. The CDR3 has 10 residues. CDR1 and CDR2 from the germline V gene are DFQATT and SNEGSKA (reference sequence). V dropped 0 bases and J dropped 12 bases, with 6 bases sitting between them. The CDR3 region is CSARDPWQFF. In nucleotides, the CDR3 is TGCAGTGCTAGAGACCCCTGGCAGTTCTTC.

The gene calls are TRBV19 and TRBJ1-2, with 7 bases lining up with TRBD1. The V gene end was trimmed by 0 bases and the J gene end by 8 bases; junction bases not matched to a gene: 6. The length of the CDR3 is 14 residues. Germline V gene sequence: CDR1 LNHDA, CDR2 SQIVND (reference sequence). The CDR3 sequence is CASSIERTGKGYTF. CDR3 in DNA: TGTGCCAGTAGTATAGAGCGGACAGGAAAGGGCTACACCTTC.